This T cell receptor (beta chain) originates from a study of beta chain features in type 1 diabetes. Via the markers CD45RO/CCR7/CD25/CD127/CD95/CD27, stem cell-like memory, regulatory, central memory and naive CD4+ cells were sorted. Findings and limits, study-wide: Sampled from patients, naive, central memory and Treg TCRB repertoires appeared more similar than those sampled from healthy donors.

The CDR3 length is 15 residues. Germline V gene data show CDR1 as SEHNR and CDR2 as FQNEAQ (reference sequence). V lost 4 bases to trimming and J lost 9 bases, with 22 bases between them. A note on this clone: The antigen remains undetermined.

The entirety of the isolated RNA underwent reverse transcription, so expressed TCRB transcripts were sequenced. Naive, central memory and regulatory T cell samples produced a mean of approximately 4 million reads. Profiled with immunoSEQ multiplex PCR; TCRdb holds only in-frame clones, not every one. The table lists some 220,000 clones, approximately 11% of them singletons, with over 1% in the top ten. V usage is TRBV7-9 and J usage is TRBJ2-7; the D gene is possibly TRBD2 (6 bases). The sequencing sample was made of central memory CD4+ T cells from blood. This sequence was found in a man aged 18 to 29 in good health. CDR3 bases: TGTGCCAGCAGCTCGAGGGAGGTCCGGGGCGTAGGGCAGTACTTC. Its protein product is CASSSREVRGVGQYF.